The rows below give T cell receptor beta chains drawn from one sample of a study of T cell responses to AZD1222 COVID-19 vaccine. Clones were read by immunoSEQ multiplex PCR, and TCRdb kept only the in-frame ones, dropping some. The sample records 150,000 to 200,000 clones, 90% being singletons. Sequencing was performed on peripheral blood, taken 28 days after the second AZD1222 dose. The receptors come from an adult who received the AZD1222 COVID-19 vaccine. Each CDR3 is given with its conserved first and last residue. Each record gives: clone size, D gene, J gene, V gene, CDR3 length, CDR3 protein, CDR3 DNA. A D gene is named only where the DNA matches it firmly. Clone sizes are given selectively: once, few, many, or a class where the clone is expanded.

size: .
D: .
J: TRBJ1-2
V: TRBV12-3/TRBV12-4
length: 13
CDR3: CASSFGGPWGYTF
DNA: TGTGCCAGCAGTTTCGGAGGACCCTGGGGCTACACCTTC

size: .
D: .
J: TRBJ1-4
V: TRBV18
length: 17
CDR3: CASSPPVRGSTNEKLFF
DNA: TGTGCCAGCTCACCACCTGTCAGGGGCTCAACTAATGAAAAACTGTTTTTT

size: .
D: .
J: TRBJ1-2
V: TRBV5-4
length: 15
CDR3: CASSPAAGPNYGYTF
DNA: TGTGCCAGCAGCCCGGCGGCGGGACCTAACTATGGCTACACCTTC

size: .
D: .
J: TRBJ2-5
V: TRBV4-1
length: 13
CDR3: CASSQDRRETQYF
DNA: TGCGCCAGCAGCCAAGACCGCCGGGAGACCCAGTACTTC

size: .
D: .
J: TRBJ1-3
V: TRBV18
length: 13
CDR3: CASSPSQGNTIYF
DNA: TGTGCCAGCTCACCATCACAGGGAAACACCATATATTTT

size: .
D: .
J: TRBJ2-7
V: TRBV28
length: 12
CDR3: CASSLGVPEQYF
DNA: TGTGCCAGCAGCCTAGGAGTTCCCGAGCAGTACTTC

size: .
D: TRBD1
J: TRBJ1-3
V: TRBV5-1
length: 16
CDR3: CASSWREQGAGNTIYF
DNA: TGCGCCAGCAGCTGGCGGGAGCAGGGGGCTGGAAACACCATATATTTT

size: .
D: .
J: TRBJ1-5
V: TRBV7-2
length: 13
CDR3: CASTAGWNQPQHF
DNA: TGTGCCAGCACCGCTGGTTGGAATCAGCCCCAGCATTTT

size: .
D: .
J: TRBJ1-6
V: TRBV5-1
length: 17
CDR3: CASSLDRRSSYNSPLHF
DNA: TGCGCCAGCAGCTTGGACAGGAGAAGCTCCTATAATTCACCCCTCCACTTT

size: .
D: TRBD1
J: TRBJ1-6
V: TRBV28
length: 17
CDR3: CASSRGTGTKRNSPLHF
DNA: TGTGCCAGCAGTCGCGGGACAGGGACCAAACGTAATTCACCCCTCCACTTT

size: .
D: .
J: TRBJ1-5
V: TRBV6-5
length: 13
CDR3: CASSTQGNQPQHF
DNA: TGTGCCAGCAGTACACAGGGTAATCAGCCCCAGCATTTT

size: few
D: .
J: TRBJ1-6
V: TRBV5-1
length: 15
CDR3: CASSRTTQGNSPLHF
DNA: TGCGCCAGCAGCCGTACTACACAGGGCAATTCACCCCTCCACTTT

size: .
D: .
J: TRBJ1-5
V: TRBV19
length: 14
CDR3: CATLGWGGNQPQHF
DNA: TGTGCCACCCTAGGGTGGGGCGGCAATCAGCCCCAGCATTTT

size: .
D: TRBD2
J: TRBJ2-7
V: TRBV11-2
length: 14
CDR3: CASSIAGVGIEQYF
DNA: TGTGCCAGCAGCATTGCGGGGGTTGGGATCGAGCAGTACTTC

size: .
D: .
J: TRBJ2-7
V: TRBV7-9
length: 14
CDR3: CASSADLLTYEQYF
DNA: TGTGCCAGCAGCGCGGACTTGTTAACCTACGAGCAGTACTTC

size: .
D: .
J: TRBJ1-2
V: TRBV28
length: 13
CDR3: CASSLITNYGYTF
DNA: TGTGCCAGCAGTTTAATCACAAACTATGGCTACACCTTC

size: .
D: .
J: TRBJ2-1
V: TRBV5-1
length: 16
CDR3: CASSLVSGISYNEQFF
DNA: TGCGCCAGCAGCCTTGTTTCTGGTATCTCCTACAATGAGCAGTTCTTC

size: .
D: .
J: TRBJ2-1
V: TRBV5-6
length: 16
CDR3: CASSLGSGDAYNEQFF
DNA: TGTGCCAGCAGCTTGGGATCAGGGGATGCCTACAATGAGCAGTTCTTC

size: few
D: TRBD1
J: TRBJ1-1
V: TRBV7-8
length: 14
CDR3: CATGTGRLSTEAFF
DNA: TGTGCAACCGGGACAGGGCGGCTCAGCACTGAAGCTTTCTTT

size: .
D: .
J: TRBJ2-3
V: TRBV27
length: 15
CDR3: CASSLRVGGTDTQYF
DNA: TGTGCCAGCAGTTTAAGGGTCGGGGGAACAGATACGCAGTATTTT

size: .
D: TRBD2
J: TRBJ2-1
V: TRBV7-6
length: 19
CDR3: CASSSRGGRQTYLYNEQFF
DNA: TGTGCCAGCAGCTCGCGGGGGGGGCGTCAAACGTACCTCTACAATGAGCAGTTCTTC

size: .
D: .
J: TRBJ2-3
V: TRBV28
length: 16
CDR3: CASSLLLSSTTDTQYF
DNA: TGTGCCAGCAGTTTACTTCTGAGCAGTACCACAGATACGCAGTATTTT

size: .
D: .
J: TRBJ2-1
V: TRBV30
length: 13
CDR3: CAWRGWWGNEQFF
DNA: TGTGCCTGGAGAGGTTGGTGGGGCAATGAGCAGTTCTTC

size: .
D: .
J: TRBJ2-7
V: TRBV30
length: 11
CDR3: CAWSDRLRPYF
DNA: TGTGCCTGGAGTGACCGACTCAGACCGTACTTC

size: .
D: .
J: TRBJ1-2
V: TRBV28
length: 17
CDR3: CASSLLVVGSGGKGYTF
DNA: TGTGCCAGCAGTTTACTGGTCGTTGGTAGTGGGGGGAAGGGCTACACCTTC

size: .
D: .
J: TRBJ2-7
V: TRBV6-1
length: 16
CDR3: CASSEGGRTGSKAQYF
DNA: TGTGCCAGCAGTGAGGGGGGGCGAACGGGATCAAAGGCGCAGTACTTC

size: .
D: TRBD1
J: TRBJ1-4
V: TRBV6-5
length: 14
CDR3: CASSRDRGNEKLFF
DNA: TGTGCCAGCAGCAGGGACAGGGGAAATGAAAAACTGTTTTTT

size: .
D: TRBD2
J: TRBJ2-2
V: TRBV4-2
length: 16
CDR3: CASSQDAGANTGELFF
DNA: TGTGCCAGCAGCCAAGATGCGGGAGCGAACACCGGGGAGCTGTTTTTT

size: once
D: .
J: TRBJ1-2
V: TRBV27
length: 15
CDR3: CASSLTWTGNYGYTF
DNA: TGTGCCAGCAGTCTGACGTGGACGGGTAACTATGGCTACACCTTC

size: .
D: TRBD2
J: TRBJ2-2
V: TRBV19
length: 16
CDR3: CASKVRGGDGAGELFF
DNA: TGTGCCAGTAAAGTTCGGGGAGGGGATGGTGCCGGGGAGCTGTTTTTT

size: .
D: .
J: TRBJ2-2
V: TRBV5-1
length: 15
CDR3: CASWSGGAGTGELFF
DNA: TGCGCCAGCTGGTCTGGTGGGGCGGGCACCGGGGAGCTGTTTTTT

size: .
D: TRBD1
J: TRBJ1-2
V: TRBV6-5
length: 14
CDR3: CASSPGQGNYGYTF
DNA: TGTGCCAGCAGTCCCGGACAGGGCAACTATGGCTACACCTTC

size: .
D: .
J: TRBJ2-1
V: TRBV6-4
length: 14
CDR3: CASSRRGDYNEQFF
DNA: TGTGCCAGCAGTAGGAGGGGGGACTACAATGAGCAGTTCTTC

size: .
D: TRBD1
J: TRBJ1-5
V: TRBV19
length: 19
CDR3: CASSISLSFGGRGYQPQHF
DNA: TGTGCCAGTAGTATCTCTTTGTCGTTCGGTGGCAGGGGGTATCAGCCCCAGCATTTT

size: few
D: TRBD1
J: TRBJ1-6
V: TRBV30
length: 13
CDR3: CAWSRQGNSPLHF
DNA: TGTGCCTGGAGTCGACAGGGAAACTCACCCCTCCACTTT

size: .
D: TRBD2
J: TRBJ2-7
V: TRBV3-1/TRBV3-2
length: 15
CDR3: CASSPTMTSGYEQYF
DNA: TGTGCCAGCAGCCCCACGATGACTAGCGGGTACGAGCAGTACTTC

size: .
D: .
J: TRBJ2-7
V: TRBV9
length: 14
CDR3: CASSYQEGAYEQYF
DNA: TGTGCCAGCAGCTACCAGGAGGGGGCCTACGAGCAGTACTTC

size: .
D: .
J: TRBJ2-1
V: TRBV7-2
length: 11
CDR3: CASSASWGQFF
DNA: TGTGCCAGCAGCGCCAGTTGGGGGCAGTTCTTC

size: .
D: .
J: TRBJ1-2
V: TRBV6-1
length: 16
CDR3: CASSEFGGGGIYGYTF
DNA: TGTGCCAGCAGTGAATTCGGTGGGGGCGGAATCTATGGCTACACCTTC

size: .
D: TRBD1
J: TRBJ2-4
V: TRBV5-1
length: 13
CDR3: CASSLRTGNIQYF
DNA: TGCGCCAGCAGCTTGAGGACAGGAAACATTCAGTACTTC

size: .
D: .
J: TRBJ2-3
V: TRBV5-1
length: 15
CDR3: CASRGGERGTDTQYF
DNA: TGCGCCAGCAGGGGGGGAGAGCGGGGCACAGATACGCAGTATTTT

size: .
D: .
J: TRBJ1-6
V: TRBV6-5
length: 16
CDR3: CASSYENRGLNSPLHF
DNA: TGTGCCAGCAGTTACGAAAACCGGGGCCTAAATTCACCCCTCCACTTT

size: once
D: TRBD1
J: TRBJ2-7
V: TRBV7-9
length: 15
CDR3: CASSSTGTGTYEQYF
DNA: TGTGCCAGCAGCTCCACCGGGACAGGGACCTACGAGCAGTACTTC

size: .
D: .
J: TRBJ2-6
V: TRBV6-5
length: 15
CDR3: CASSYGISGANVLTF
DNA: TGTGCCAGCAGTTACGGCATCTCTGGGGCCAACGTCCTGACTTTC

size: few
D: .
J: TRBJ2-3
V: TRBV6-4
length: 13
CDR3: CASSAGTSDTQYF
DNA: TGTGCCAGCAGTGCCGGGACATCAGATACGCAGTATTTT

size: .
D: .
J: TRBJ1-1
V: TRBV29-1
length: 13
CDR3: CSVEAEVNTEAFF
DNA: TGCAGCGTTGAAGCAGAGGTGAACACTGAAGCTTTCTTT

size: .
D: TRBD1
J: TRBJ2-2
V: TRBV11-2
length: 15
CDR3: CASRPTGRNTGELFF
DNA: TGTGCCAGCAGACCGACAGGGCGGAACACCGGGGAGCTGTTTTTT

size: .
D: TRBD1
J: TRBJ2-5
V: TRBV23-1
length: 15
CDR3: CASSQRDRGGETQYF
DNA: TGCGCCAGCAGTCAACGAGACAGGGGGGGAGAGACCCAGTACTTC

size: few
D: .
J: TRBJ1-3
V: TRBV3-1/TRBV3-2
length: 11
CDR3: CASSLGNTIYF
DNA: TGTGCCAGCAGCCTGGGAAACACCATATATTTT

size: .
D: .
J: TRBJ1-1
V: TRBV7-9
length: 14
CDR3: CASSLDGMNTEAFF
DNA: TGTGCCAGCAGCTTGGACGGCATGAACACTGAAGCTTTCTTT